Listed here are 8 T cell receptor beta chains from one sample, sequenced in a study of blood T cell repertoires in COVID-19. Only in-frame clones appear in the TCRdb table, and some are missing; sequencing was by immunoSEQ multiplex PCR. The sample lists under 30,000 clones, approximately 80% occurring once. What was sequenced was peripheral blood. These receptors originate from a woman in her seventies with acute or convalescent COVID-19.

This chain connects TRBV5-4 to TRBJ1-1; D gene ambiguous. With 0 bases removed from V and 4 bases from J, the gap between germline ends came to 10 bases. The length of the CDR3 is 14 residues. Per the germline V gene, CDR1 is SGHNT and CDR2 is YYREEE (reference sequence). The CDR3 sequence: CASSLEWGGTEAFF. The CDR3 DNA sequence: TGTGCCAGCAGCTTGGAATGGGGAGGCACTGAAGCTTTCTTT.

The rearrangement uses TRBV2 and TRBJ1-3; D may be TRBD1 (6 bases). Deletions cut 6 bases from V and 0 bases from J, with 12 bases between. The length of the CDR3 is 15 residues. CDR1 is SNHLY, CDR2 FYNNEI, per germline. Here the CDR3 reads CASRRQAISGNTIYF. The CDR3 nucleotides read TGTGCCAGCAGAAGACAGGCGATCTCTGGAAACACCATATATTTT.

This clone was seen only a few times. The V gene is TRBV9, the J gene TRBJ2-1; 7 nucleotides line up with TRBD2. The V gene end was trimmed by 4 bases and the J gene end by 4 bases; junction bases not matched to a gene: 8. From germline, CDR1 is SGDLS and CDR2 YYNGEE. The CDR3 consists of 15 residues. CDR3 nucleotide sequence: TGTGCCAGCAGCCCGCGGGAGAAGGGGTACAATGAGCAGTTCTTC. It translates to CASSPREKGYNEQFF.

The V call is TRBV28, the J call TRBJ1-4; no firm D call. V lost 6 bases, J lost 5 bases, and 16 bases lay in between. The CDR3 is made up of 15 amino acids. Germline V CDR1 and CDR2: MDHEN, SYDVKM. The CDR3 DNA follows: TGTGCCAGCAGAGGGAGTACAGTTTTAAATGAAAAACTGTTTTTT. Translation: CASRGSTVLNEKLFF.

The gene calls are TRBV28 and TRBJ2-7, with D possibly being TRBD2 (6 bases). CDR1 MDHEN and CDR2 SYDVKM come from the germline V gene. Trimming took off 5 bases at V and 3 bases at J, with 17 bases between the two ends. The CDR3 is 15 amino acids. CDR3 loop: CASSPPGVKGYEQYF. The CDR3 DNA sequence: TGTGCCAGCAGTCCGCCGGGGGTGAAGGGCTACGAGCAGTACTTC.

V and J are TRBV28 and TRBJ1-5, with unresolved D. Germline V CDR1 and CDR2: MDHEN, SYDVKM. This CDR3 has 13 residues. V lost 4 bases and J lost 9, with 13 bases in between. The CDR3 bases are TGTGCCAGCAGTTCCGCGGGTTCCCCGCCCCAGCATTTT. It translates to CASSSAGSPPQHF.

The genes are TRBV7-3 and TRBJ2-5; 14 nucleotides align to TRBD2. CDR1 SGHTA and CDR2 FQGTGA come from the germline V gene. The CDR3 is made up of 17 amino acids. Trimming removed 1 base from V and 4 bases from J; junction bases left unmatched: 5. The DNA for the CDR3 is TGTGCCAGCAGCTTAATCGGGACTAGCGGGAGTGGAGAGACCCAGTACTTC. Translated, it gives CASSLIGTSGSGETQYF.

The chain joins TRBV7-2 to TRBJ2-5; 14 nucleotides match TRBD2. Germline assignment: CDR1 SGHTA and CDR2 FQGNSA. Unmatched junction bases numbered 8, after V lost 6 bases and J lost 5 bases. The CDR3 runs 16 residues. CDR3 sequence: CASRNGLAGGAETQYF. The CDR3 DNA reads TGTGCCAGCAGGAATGGACTAGCGGGAGGCGCTGAGACCCAGTACTTC.